The 18 T cell receptor beta chains below all came from one sample that was sequenced in a study of technical replicates of blood from a handful of donors (dated by TCRdb to 2016 to 2017). The method was the immunoSEQ multiplex PCR assay. Sourced from immuneACCESS, this table was stored by TCRdb with only in-frame sequences that have V and J called. A share of the clones is absent; for the studies checked, an unresolved V gene accounts for under half, and the remainder has no known explanation. Counted in this sample were under 20,000 clones; 70% to 90% of them appeared once. Of the sample, 9.5% to 15% falls within the top ten clones. The specimen sequenced was PBMCs. Receptor source: a human donor in good health.

The rearrangement uses TRBV4-1 and TRBJ2-7; no clear D. CDR3 size: 16 residues. From germline, CDR1 is MGHRA and CDR2 YSYEKL. The germline V and J ends were trimmed by 2 bases and 6 bases, with 20 bases remaining between them. CDR3 loop: CASSQNPHITAREQYF. Here the CDR3 DNA reads TGCGCCAGCAGCCAAAACCCCCATATCACCGCGCGCGAGCAGTACTTC.

The CDR3 DNA follows: TGTGCCAGCAGCGTAGACGGCCGGGGGTGGGAGACCCAGTACTTC. Translation: CASSVDGRGWETQYF. The chain carries TRBV9 and TRBJ2-5, with TRBD2 as a possible D gene (6 bases). V lost 0 bases and J lost 5, with 14 bases in between. The germline CDR1 and CDR2 sequences are SGDLS and YYNGEE. The length of the CDR3 is 15 residues.

The rearrangement uses TRBV20-1 and TRBJ2-5; D possibly corresponds to TRBD2 (6 bases). Trimming cost V 3 bases and J 8 bases, with 10 bases left between them. Germline lookup yields CDR1 DFQATT and CDR2 SNEGSKA (reference sequence). The CDR3 sequence is 11 residues long. The CDR3 DNA follows: TGCAGTGCTAGGGGGACTTCCACCCAGTACTTC. This translates into CSARGTSTQYF.

The chain uses TRBV10-3 and TRBJ2-3, with 7 nucleotides matching TRBD2. CDR1 ENHRY and CDR2 SYGVKD come from the germline V gene. V trimming: 7 bases; J trimming: 4 bases; junction bases outside the gene matches: 11. The CDR3 is 15 amino acids. CDR3 protein: CAINSGLGQSDTQYF. The CDR3 DNA is TGTGCCATCAACTCCGGACTAGGTCAGTCAGATACGCAGTATTTT.

V is TRBV5-1 and J is TRBJ2-5; TRBD1 matches at 7 bases. The CDR3 totals 16 residues. Trimming at V came to 4 bases and at J to 4 bases, leaving 13 bases not matched to a gene. Germline CDR1 is SGHRS and CDR2 is YFSETQ. The CDR3 DNA follows: TGCGCCAGCAGCGCCTCATTACAGGGGTATGGAGAGACCCAGTACTTC. Its translation is CASSASLQGYGETQYF.

The rearrangement links TRBV5-5 to TRBJ1-1, with D perhaps TRBD1 (6 bases). CDR1 SGHKS and CDR2 YYEKEE come from the germline V gene (reference sequence). Trimming took 4 bases from V and 1 from J, leaving 23 bases between them. The CDR3 runs to 18 residues. The CDR3 nucleotides are TGTGCCAGCAGCCGTCGTGGAGATTACAGGGCGCAGAACACTGAAGCTTTCTTT. Protein: CASSRRGDYRAQNTEAFF.

Here the CDR3 reads CASSTTSDETQYF. The CDR3 region has the DNA TGTGCCAGCAGCACTACTAGCGATGAGACCCAGTACTTC. The rearrangement uses TRBV7-3 and TRBJ2-5, with 7 bases lining up with TRBD2. The V gene end was trimmed by 5 bases and the J gene end by 5 bases; junction bases not matched to a gene: 5. The CDR3 covers 13 residues. Germline V gives CDR1 SGHTA, CDR2 FQGTGA.

The V call is TRBV5-1, the J call TRBJ2-1, with 14 bases that match TRBD2. Losses at the gene ends were 6 bases for V and 9 bases for J; bases not matched to a gene: 5. The CDR3 sequence is 14 residues long. CDR1 and CDR2 (germline): SGHRS, YFSETQ. Written as DNA, the CDR3 is TGCGCCAGCAATGAGGGGACTAGCGGGAGTGAGCAGTTCTTC. Its protein is CASNEGTSGSEQFF. Together with reference TRBV5-1 and TRBJ2-1, the CDR3 gives the full variable domain: KAGVTQTPRYLIKTRGQQVTLSCSPISGHRSVSWYQQTPGQGLQFLFEYFSETQRNKGNFPGRFSGRQFSNSRSEMNVSTLELGDSALYLCASNEGTSGSEQFFGPGTRLTVL.

This rearrangement joins TRBV5-6 to TRBJ2-1, with D perhaps matching TRBD2 (6 bases). The CDR3 has 12 amino acids. Germline V gene sequence: CDR1 SGHDT, CDR2 YYEEEE. Trimming shortened V by 2 bases and J by 15 bases, and 15 bases separated the two germline ends. The DNA for the CDR3 is TGTGCCAGCAGCTTAGCAGCGGGCAAGGGGTTCTTC. It encodes CASSLAAGKGFF. The entire variable domain, with the rest obtained from reference TRBV5-6 and TRBJ2-1, is as follows: DAGVTQSPTHLIKTRGQQVTLRCSPKSGHDTVSWYQQALGQGPQFIFQYYEEEERQRGNFPDRFSGHQFPNYSSELNVNALLLGDSALYLCASSLAAGKGFFGPGTRLTVL.

The chain recombines TRBV2 with TRBJ1-5, with D possibly TRBD1 on 5 matching bases. CDR1 SNHLY and CDR2 FYNNEI come from the germline V gene. The length of the CDR3 is 16 residues. Trimming stripped 2 bases from V and 0 bases from J, with 11 bases between. CDR3 in amino acids: CASSELGGNSNQPQHF. In nucleotides, the CDR3 is TGTGCCAGCAGTGAACTGGGGGGTAATAGCAATCAGCCCCAGCATTTT.

The rearrangement links TRBV28 to TRBJ2-1, with 10 bases identical to TRBD2. Germline CDR1 and CDR2: MDHEN and SYDVKM. With 0 bases clipped from V and 8 bases from J, the junction kept 4 bases outside the gene matches. This CDR3 has 15 residues. CDR3 residues: CASSLWSGRGDEQFF. CDR3 coding DNA: TGTGCCAGCAGTTTATGGAGCGGGAGGGGTGATGAGCAGTTCTTC. Based on the CDR3 plus reference TRBV28 and TRBJ2-1, the full variable domain is DVKVTQSSRYLVKRTGEKVFLECVQDMDHENMFWYRQDPGLGLRLIYFSYDVKMKEKGDIPEGYSVSREKKERFSLILESASTNQTSMYLCASSLWSGRGDEQFFGPGTRLTVL.

CDR3 sequence: CASSLGGTAIQETQYF. The DNA for the CDR3 is TGTGCCAGCAGCTTGGGGGGGACAGCTATTCAAGAGACCCAGTACTTC. The chain has TRBV5-4 and TRBJ2-5; 7 nucleotides align to TRBD1. The CDR3 totals 16 residues. Germline V CDR1 and CDR2: SGHNT, YYREEE (reference sequence). The J segment lost 2 bases and the V segment lost 0 bases, leaving 7 bases of the junction unmatched.

The V and J genes are TRBV30 and TRBJ2-5; TRBD2 aligns across 15 bases. This CDR3 has 16 amino acids. The junction had 5 bases not matched to a gene; V was cut back by 1 base and J by 5 bases. Germline values: CDR1 GTSNPN, CDR2 SVGIG (reference sequence). CDR3: CAWSAGLAGGSETQYF. Written as DNA, the CDR3 is TGTGCCTGGAGTGCCGGACTAGCGGGAGGGTCGGAGACCCAGTACTTC.

The chain joins TRBV18 to TRBJ2-5; 7 bases fit TRBD1. CDR3 length equals 16 residues. The germline CDR1 and CDR2 sequences are KGHSH and LQKENI. Germline trimming cut 3 bases from V and 5 bases from J; bases unmatched to any gene: 12. The CDR3 region has the DNA TGTGCCAGCTCACCGACGCCACAGGGGAGTGGGGAGACCCAGTACTTC. Its translation: CASSPTPQGSGETQYF.

The chain couples TRBV28 to TRBJ1-2; D is possibly TRBD1 (6 bases). CDR3 size: 13 residues. Germline V gene sequence: CDR1 MDHEN, CDR2 SYDVKM. The V end was cut by 6 bases, the J end by 6 bases, with 14 bases between. The CDR3 nucleotides are TGTGCCAGCAGCACCGGGGGGCTCGATGGCTACACCTTC. This encodes CASSTGGLDGYTF.

The chain links TRBV27 to TRBJ2-2; D might be TRBD2 (6 bases). Germline V gene lookup returns CDR1 MNHEY and CDR2 SMNVEV (reference sequence). Trimming left V 7 bases short and J 5 bases short, with 14 bases between. This CDR3 has 14 amino acids. This CDR3 is CASKASLATGELFF. The CDR3 DNA follows: TGTGCCAGCAAGGCCTCTCTAGCGACCGGGGAGCTGTTTTTT.

CDR3 sequence (DNA): TGTGCCAGCGAAGGGACTGTGGAATCCTACGAGCAGTACTTC. Translated: CASEGTVESYEQYF. The gene calls are TRBV28 and TRBJ2-7; the D gene is possibly TRBD2 (6 bases). V lost 8 bases, J lost 1 base, and 15 bases lay in between. The CDR3 consists of 14 residues. Germline-derived CDR1 and CDR2 are MDHEN and SYDVKM.

The rearrangement joins TRBV30 to TRBJ2-5, with 9 bases aligning to TRBD1. V gave up 5 bases and J gave up 4 bases; unmatched junction bases: 5. The CDR3 is 13 amino acids. CDR1 is GTSNPN, CDR2 SVGIG, per germline (reference sequence). The CDR3 spells CAWETGGIETQYF. CDR3 sequence (DNA): TGTGCCTGGGAAACAGGGGGCATAGAGACCCAGTACTTC.